The 16 T cell receptor beta chains in this list originate from one sample, sequenced in a study of shared clonotypes between healthy human individuals. Method: immunoSEQ multiplex PCR; TCRdb's copy keeps in-frame clones and lacks some. The profile shows under 1,100,000 clones, about three quarters of them singletons. Sequencing was carried out using memory CD4+ T cells sorted from blood. As to subset: CD45RA-negative fraction. These receptor sequences come from a man aged 18 to 29 in good health.

The chain combines TRBV28 with TRBJ2-2, with TRBD2 matching 8 bases. In germline, CDR1 is MDHEN, CDR2 SYDVKM. The CDR3 has 14 residues. CDR3 loop: CASRGGTVAGELFF. The CDR3 DNA follows: TGTGCGTCTCGGGGGGGGACGGTCGCCGGGGAGCTGTTTTTT.

About this clone: Other nucleotide sequences from this sample produce the same CDR3. The V call is TRBV5-1, the J call TRBJ2-7; D ambiguous. Germline CDR1 and CDR2: SGHRS and YFSETQ. The CDR3 contains 13 residues. The V end was cut by 0 bases, the J end by 3 bases, with 7 bases between. The CDR3 nucleotides are TGCGCCAGCAGCTTGGCGTCGGGCTACGAGCAGTACTTC. Translating gives CASSLASGYEQYF. Combining the CDR3 with reference TRBV5-1 and TRBJ2-7 gives the whole variable domain KAGVTQTPRYLIKTRGQQVTLSCSPISGHRSVSWYQQTPGQGLQFLFEYFSETQRNKGNFPGRFSGRQFSNSRSEMNVSTLELGDSALYLCASSLASGYEQYFGPGTRLTVT.

A remark on this clone: This CDR3 is also generated by other DNA sequences in the sample. V usage is TRBV5-4 and J usage is TRBJ2-3, with 14 bases that match TRBD2. CDR3 size: 17 residues. V was pared by 4 bases and J by 6 bases, with 10 bases of the junction left unmatched. Germline CDR1 reads SGHNT; CDR2 reads YYREEE (reference sequence). CDR3 sequence reads: CASSPGGLAGGSDTQYF. CDR3 sequence (DNA): TGTGCCAGCAGCCCCGGTGGACTAGCGGGGGGCTCGGATACGCAGTATTTT.

This clone appeared once. The chain carries TRBV18 and TRBJ2-7; 8 bases are shared with TRBD1. CDR1 KGHSH and CDR2 LQKENI come from the germline V gene. The trim removed 4 bases at V and 1 base at J, leaving 3 bases unmatched. The CDR3 loop spans 14 amino acids. CDR3 loop: CASSQNRGSYEQYF. CDR3 in DNA: TGTGCCAGCTCACAGAACAGGGGGTCCTACGAGCAGTACTTC.

This clone was found a few times. The chain links TRBV6-5 to TRBJ1-2; no definite D call. The V end lost 4 bases, the J end lost 6 bases, and 18 bases lay between the germline ends. This CDR3 has 15 residues. CDR1 and CDR2 (germline): MNHEY, SVGAGI. The CDR3 protein is CASSSRPTIFNGYTF. DNA of the CDR3: TGTGCCAGCAGTTCGAGGCCGACCATCTTCAATGGCTACACCTTC.

V is TRBV12-5 and J is TRBJ2-7; D gene unclear. CDR3 length: 16 amino acids. With 8 bases removed from V and 1 base from J, the gap between germline ends came to 21 bases. Germline V lookup: CDR1 LGHNT, CDR2 FRNRAP. Here the CDR3 DNA reads TGTGCTAGTCCCCCTCGGACGGCGAATTGTTCCTACGAGCAGTACTTC. This translates into CASPPRTANCSYEQYF.

Regarding this clone: Lacking the conserved final phenylalanine or tryptophan, this CDR3 likely reflects a read error. The limits of the CDR3 on the DNA are not certain, so only TCRdb's listed CDR3 is given. J is TRBJ1-2 and V is TRBV19; the D call of TRBD1 is as the table states it, not checked on the DNA. The CDR3 spans 14 residues, counting both ends. Germline V gene lookup returns CDR1 LNHDA and CDR2 SQIVND (reference sequence). The CDR3 sequence: CASRPTGTVPPFVC.

CDR3 coding DNA: TGTGCCAGCACTAACGGGGCAGGGGGCGCGCAATACGAGCAGTACTTC. Protein: CASTNGAGGAQYEQYF. The chain carries TRBV6-6 and TRBJ2-7; 8 bases are a match to TRBD1. Trimming cost V 7 bases and J 4 bases; bases outside gene matches: 15. CDR3 length: 16 amino acids. The germline V gene encodes CDR1 MNHNY and CDR2 SVGAGI (reference sequence).

This clone was detected only a few times. The chain combines TRBV2 with TRBJ1-5; 7 bases are shared with TRBD1. V gave up 6 bases and J gave up 9 bases; unmatched junction bases: 5. The CDR3 has 12 residues. From germline, CDR1 is SNHLY and CDR2 FYNNEI. CDR3 amino acids: CASSTQGRPQHF. The CDR3, as DNA: TGTGCCAGCAGCACACAGGGGAGGCCCCAGCATTTT.

The sample holds a few counts of this clone. This rearrangement joins TRBV5-1 to TRBJ2-1, with 8 bases aligning to TRBD1. The CDR3 spans 16 residues. V shed 6 bases and J 1 base; nucleotides not matched to a gene: 9. Germline V lookup: CDR1 SGHRS, CDR2 YFSETQ. CDR3 region: CASTTGDRSSYNEQFF. In nucleotides, the CDR3 is TGCGCCAGCACTACAGGGGACAGGTCGTCCTACAATGAGCAGTTCTTC.

The chain joins TRBV28 to TRBJ2-5, with TRBD2 matching 7 bases. Judging by the DNA end, TRBJ2-7 fits better; the J call may be wrong. The length of the CDR3 is 16 residues. Germline V CDR1 and CDR2: MDHEN, SYDVKM. The DNA for the CDR3 is TGTGCCAGCATCAACAGCGGGGCCCTGAGAACCTACGAGCAGTACTTC. Amino acid sequence: CASINSGALRTYEQYF.

The gene calls are TRBV19 and TRBJ2-6; no reliable D call. Germline V lookup: CDR1 LNHDA, CDR2 SQIVND (reference sequence). Between the trimmed V and J ends, which lost 0 bases and 2 bases, there was a span of 5 bases. The CDR3 runs to 15 residues. DNA of the CDR3: TGTGCCAGTAGTATAGAGGTTGCTGGGGCCAACGTCCTGACTTTC. It encodes CASSIEVAGANVLTF.

Here the CDR3 DNA reads TGTGCCAGCAGGATACTAAGGGACAGCTATGGCTACACCTTC. Its protein product is CASRILRDSYGYTF. The chain couples TRBV6-4 to TRBJ1-2; TRBD1 matches 7 bases. Unmatched junction bases numbered 8, after V lost 6 bases and J lost 4 bases. The CDR3 is made up of 14 amino acids. CDR1 is MRHNA, CDR2 SNTAGT, per germline.

The V and J genes are TRBV2 and TRBJ1-1; D gene unclear. V was clipped by 0 bases and J by 4 bases, with 9 bases between them. CDR3 length: 14 amino acids. The germline CDR1 and CDR2 sequences are SNHLY and FYNNEI. This CDR3 is CASSEAGGPTEAFF. DNA of the CDR3: TGTGCCAGCAGTGAAGCGGGCGGGCCCACTGAAGCTTTCTTT. Using reference TRBV2 and TRBJ1-1 for the parts outside the CDR3, the full variable domain is EPEVTQTPSHQVTQMGQEVILRCVPISNHLYFYWYRQILGQKVEFLVSFYNNEISEKSEIFDDQFSVERPDGSNFTLKIRSTKLEDSAMYFCASSEAGGPTEAFFGQGTRLTVV.

This chain joins TRBV5-1 and TRBJ2-4; either TRBD1 or TRBD2 may fit D (6 bases each). Germline lookup yields CDR1 SGHRS and CDR2 YFSETQ. CDR3 length equals 15 residues. Trimming took off 1 base at V and 3 bases at J, with 11 bases between the two ends. CDR3 protein: CASSLIGGVKNIQYF. The CDR3 DNA reads as TGCGCCAGCAGCTTGATCGGGGGCGTCAAAAACATTCAGTACTTC.

The rearrangement uses TRBV19 and TRBJ2-3, with 7 bases fitting TRBD1. Trimming took 6 bases from V and 0 from J; bases not matched to a gene: 6. This CDR3 spans 15 amino acids. From germline, CDR1 is LNHDA and CDR2 SQIVND (reference sequence). CDR3 residues: CASRHTGASTDTQYF. Here the CDR3 DNA reads TGTGCCAGTAGGCATACAGGGGCGAGCACAGATACGCAGTATTTT.